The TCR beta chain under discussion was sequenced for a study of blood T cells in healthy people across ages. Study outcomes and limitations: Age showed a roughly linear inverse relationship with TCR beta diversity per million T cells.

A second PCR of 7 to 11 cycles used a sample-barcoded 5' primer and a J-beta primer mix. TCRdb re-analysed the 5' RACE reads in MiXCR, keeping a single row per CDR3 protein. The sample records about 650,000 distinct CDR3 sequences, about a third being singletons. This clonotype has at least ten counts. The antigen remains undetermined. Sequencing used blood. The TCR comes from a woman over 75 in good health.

CDR3 sequence (DNA): TGTGCCAGCAGTTACTCGACTTCTTTAGCGGGAGGCACAGATACGCAGTATTTT. It encodes CASSYSTSLAGGTDTQYF. The chain joins TRBV6-2 or TRBV6-3 to TRBJ2-3; 9 positions agree with TRBD2. The junction had 8 bases not matched to a gene; V was cut back by 0 bases and J by 1 base. Germline-derived CDR1 and CDR2 are MNHEY and SVGEGT. The CDR3 runs 18 residues.